This T cell receptor (beta chain) was sequenced during a study of cytomegalovirus exposure and HLA in healthy donors. PCR amplification relied on 60 Vbeta primers (plus 13 Jbeta primers). Method: immunoSEQ multiplex PCR; TCRdb's copy keeps in-frame clones and lacks some. This repertoire includes 200,000 or so clones. The CDR3 contains 14 residues. Per germline, CDR1 LNHDA and CDR2 SQIVND (reference sequence). V was pared by 6 bases and J by 3 bases, with 14 bases between. The sequencing input was PBMCs. The source of this sequence is a girl aged 2 to 10 in good health and CMV-seropositive. The chain links TRBV19 to TRBJ1-1; D is perhaps TRBD1 (6 bases). Here the CDR3 DNA reads TGTGCCAGTAGGTTACAGGGAATGGACACTGAAGCTTTCTTT. The encoded protein is CASRLQGMDTEAFF.